This T cell receptor (beta chain) was profiled in a study of blood T cell repertoires in COVID-19. In the study overall: COVID-19 samples, acute and convalescent, were from the United States, Italy and Spain. From T cells, B-cell-depleted T cells, or PBMCs came the material, which was cDNA or gDNA.

Seattle's enrolled individuals joined amid active infection and were then monitored longitudinally. Germline V gene data show CDR1 as MRHNA and CDR2 as SNTAGT. The CDR3 consists of 15 residues. V was pared by 0 bases and J by 8 bases, with 6 bases of the junction left unmatched. Authors' methods: Reference gene primers were amplified, and this amplification served to estimate nucleated cell counts. Profiled with immunoSEQ multiplex PCR; TCRdb holds only in-frame clones, not every one. The V and J calls and the clone size are those of that table, but D and trimming were determined from the DNA. The sample has roughly 380,000 clones; over 85% are singletons.

This receptor was identified in a woman in her fifties or sixties with COVID-19, enrolled during active disease. Input material: peripheral blood. V usage is TRBV6-4 and J usage is TRBJ1-2; 10 nucleotides match TRBD1. The CDR3 DNA sequence: TGTGCCAGCAGTGACTCCAGGACAGGGGGAAGCGGCTACACCTTC. Amino acids: CASSDSRTGGSGYTF.